This T cell receptor beta chain appears in the sequencing data of a study of control samples from healthy donors and cancer patients (dated by TCRdb to the early 2020s). The library was obtained by the immunoSEQ multiplex PCR assay. Held by TCRdb, this immuneACCESS table contains in-frame sequences only and omits some clones. Under half of the omission traces to an unresolved V gene where checked; the cause of the rest is unknown. Recorded for this sample are fewer than 60,000 clones; 95% of them occurred a single time. The ten largest clones take up 2.4% of the sample. About this clone: Its antigen target is currently unknown. No base-level quality is on record; no much larger clone is a single base apart.

The CDR3 spans 15 residues, from the cysteine through the phenylalanine. CDR3 DNA only is kept here, 45 bases in frame from base 1. The germline V gene (reference sequence) gives CDR1 as LNHDA and CDR2 as SQIVND. Relative to germline, V is missing 5 bases and J is missing 2 bases, with 8 bases of the junction outside any gene match. In this chain, TRBV19 is recombined with TRBJ2-7, with 8 bases in between that match TRBD2. This TCR was recovered from a man younger than 45 in good health. The sample consisted of blood. The base sequence is TGTGCCAGTAGTCTAAAGACTAGCGCAACCTACGAGCAGTACTTC. Translated, this gives CASSLKTSATYEQYF.